Shown below are 17 T cell receptor beta chains from a single sample sequenced in a study of T cells after posttransplantation cyclophosphamide. Profiled with immunoSEQ multiplex PCR; TCRdb holds only in-frame clones, not every one. This table holds about 12,000 clones with no singletons; the top ten claim 7.3%. The source material was PBMCs. All receptors derive from a woman aged 40 to 50 in good health, CMV-negative, and a related stem cell transplant donor.

Relative to its sample, this clone is medium-sized. The V gene is TRBV19, the J gene TRBJ1-1; possibly TRBD1 for D (5 bases). Germline V gives CDR1 LNHDA, CDR2 SQIVND (reference sequence). The length of the CDR3 is 14 residues. Trimming pared 8 bases from V and 1 base from J, leaving 14 bases between. In DNA, the CDR3 is TGTGCCAGTTTTGAGACAGAACAGAACACTGAAGCTTTCTTT. It yields the protein CASFETEQNTEAFF.

At least ten counts were recorded for this clone. This chain uses TRBV7-2 with TRBJ2-1; 11 nucleotides line up with TRBD2. Germline CDR1 SGHTA, CDR2 FQGNSA. The V gene end was trimmed by 5 bases and the J gene end by 9 bases; junction bases not matched to a gene: 9. CDR3 size: 15 residues. The CDR3 region is CASSVTSGGRGEQFF. In nucleotides, the CDR3 is TGTGCCAGCAGCGTTACTAGCGGGGGACGTGGTGAGCAGTTCTTC. The complete variable domain, with remaining parts taken from reference TRBV7-2 and TRBJ2-1, reads GAGVSQSPSNKVTEKGKDVELRCDPISGHTALYWYRQSLGQGLEFLIYFQGNSAPDKSGLPSDRFSAERTGGSVSTLTIQRTQQEDSAVYLCASSVTSGGRGEQFFGPGTRLTVL.

In this sample, this clone turned up many times. This chain joins TRBV12-3 or TRBV12-4 and TRBJ2-7; 7 nucleotides align to TRBD2. The CDR3 sequence is 15 residues long. J lost 3 bases, V lost 5 bases, and 10 bases had no gene match. In DNA form, the CDR3 reads TGTGCCAGCAGTCTGCAGCGGGGACTGTTCTACGAGCAGTACTTC. It is translated as CASSLQRGLFYEQYF.

This clone was seen a handful of times. The rearrangement links TRBV6-4 to TRBJ2-3; a weak D match, TRBD2 (6 bases). The CDR3 covers 14 residues. Germline-derived CDR1 and CDR2 are MRHNA and SNTAGT. With 3 bases removed from V and 1 base from J, the gap between germline ends came to 8 bases. This CDR3 is CASSEAGGTDTQYF. For the CDR3, the DNA is TGTGCCAGCAGTGAAGCGGGTGGCACAGATACGCAGTATTTT.

This clone occurred many times. The CDR3 sequence: CASSQDAASGTDTQYF. In DNA form, the CDR3 reads TGTGCCAGCAGCCAAGATGCTGCTAGCGGCACAGATACGCAGTATTTT. The chain uses TRBV4-2 and TRBJ2-3, with a tentative D call TRBD2 (6 bases). The CDR3 extends over 16 amino acids. V gave up 0 bases and J gave up 1 base, with 11 bases separating them. Looked up from germline, CDR1 is LGHNA and CDR2 is YNFKEQ.

This clone was seen repeatedly, ten times or more. V and J are TRBV5-1 and TRBJ2-7, with 7 bases that match TRBD2. Losses at the gene ends were 3 bases for V and 0 bases for J; bases not matched to a gene: 12. This CDR3 region has 17 residues. Looked up from germline, CDR1 is SGHRS and CDR2 is YFSETQ. CDR3 loop: CASSSLVSSGNSYEQYF. The DNA for the CDR3 is TGCGCCAGCAGCTCCCTCGTTTCGAGCGGGAACTCCTACGAGCAGTACTTC.

At least ten counts were recorded for this clone. The chain combines TRBV6-1 with TRBJ1-4; perhaps TRBD1 as D (6 bases). The CDR3 extends over 15 amino acids. Germline lookup yields CDR1 MNHNS and CDR2 SASEGT. The V end was cut by 4 bases, the J end by 3 bases, with 12 bases between. The CDR3, as DNA: TGTGCCAGCAGTGCGGACAGAGGACCTAATGAAAAACTGTTTTTT. This codes for CASSADRGPNEKLFF.

At least ten counts were recorded for this clone. This CDR3 reads CASSPRGAPDTQYF. DNA of the CDR3: TGTGCCAGCAGCCCCCGCGGGGCCCCAGATACGCAGTATTTT. The chain recombines TRBV7-9 with TRBJ2-3, with D tentatively TRBD2 (6 bases). The CDR3 contains 14 residues. Germline V gene lookup returns CDR1 SEHNR and CDR2 FQNEAQ (reference sequence). Trimming pared 5 bases from V and 4 bases from J, leaving 13 bases between.

This clone has at least ten counts. The rearrangement links TRBV19 to TRBJ1-5; D gene uncertain. Germline CDR1 reads LNHDA; CDR2 reads SQIVND (reference sequence). The CDR3 is 15 amino acids. Trimming left V 3 bases short and J 0 bases short, with 9 bases between. CDR3 in DNA: TGTGCCAGTAGTATCTGGCAGATTAGCAATCAGCCCCAGCATTTT. Amino acids: CASSIWQISNQPQHF.

This clone came up many times. This chain links TRBV7-9 with TRBJ2-1, with 7 bases matching TRBD2. J was trimmed by 4 bases and V by 3 bases; bases with no gene match: 3. This CDR3 is built from 14 residues. Germline V lookup: CDR1 SEHNR, CDR2 FQNEAQ (reference sequence). The CDR3 DNA sequence: TGTGCCAGCAGCTTTGGGGGGGGGTACAATGAGCAGTTCTTC. Its protein product is CASSFGGGYNEQFF.

Judged by abundance, this clone is medium-sized. The chain links TRBV5-5 to TRBJ2-1, with 8 bases identical to TRBD2. The CDR3 consists of 14 residues. Trimming at V came to 4 bases and at J to 4 bases, leaving 4 bases not matched to a gene. Germline CDR1 reads SGHKS; CDR2 reads YYEKEE (reference sequence). The CDR3 loop is CASSRGLEYNEQFF. Written as DNA, the CDR3 is TGTGCCAGCAGCCGGGGACTAGAATACAATGAGCAGTTCTTC.

This clone was found a few times. The V and J genes are TRBV28 and TRBJ2-5; D possibly corresponds to TRBD2 (6 bases). The CDR3 extends over 14 amino acids. Trimming shortened V by 4 bases and J by 7 bases, and 16 bases separated the two germline ends. In germline, CDR1 is MDHEN, CDR2 SYDVKM. The CDR3 is CASSSGGTLVTQYF. CDR3 sequence (DNA): TGTGCCAGCAGTTCCGGGGGAACTTTGGTGACCCAGTACTTC.

This clone was detected many times. The rearrangement joins TRBV18 to TRBJ2-7, with a possible D match to TRBD1 (6 bases). This CDR3 contains 15 residues. The germline V and J ends were trimmed by 4 bases and 5 bases, with 18 bases remaining between them. Germline V gives CDR1 KGHSH, CDR2 LQKENI. CDR3 sequence (DNA): TGTGCCAGCTCACTAACAGGGATAATCAACCACGAGCAGTACTTC. Its translation: CASSLTGIINHEQYF.

This clone was detected many times. The chain joins TRBV5-5 to TRBJ2-7; a possible D gene is TRBD1 (6 bases). CDR1 SGHKS and CDR2 YYEKEE come from the germline V gene (reference sequence). The ends were cut back, 2 bases at V and 2 bases at J, with 17 bases in the middle. The CDR3 has 16 amino acids. The CDR3 region has the DNA TGTGCCAGCAGCTTCCGCCTCGACAGGCCCGCCTACGAGCAGTACTTC. It translates to CASSFRLDRPAYEQYF.

The chain is built from TRBV11-2 and TRBJ2-3; 14 nucleotides match TRBD2. CDR3 length: 15 amino acids. Per the germline V gene, CDR1 is SGHAT and CDR2 is FQNNGV. Unmatched junction bases numbered 3, after V lost 6 bases and J lost 4 bases. CDR3 loop: CASRGTSGSADTQYF. The CDR3, as DNA: TGTGCCAGCAGGGGGACTAGCGGGAGCGCAGATACGCAGTATTTT.

At least ten counts were recorded for this clone. The rearrangement links TRBV18 to TRBJ1-1; 10 bases line up with TRBD1. The ends lost 2 bases at V and 1 base at J; junction bases unmatched: 4. The CDR3 consists of 16 residues. In germline, CDR1 is KGHSH, CDR2 LQKENI. The CDR3 DNA reads TGTGCCAGCTCACCAAGGACAGGGGGAACGAACACTGAAGCTTTCTTT. Its translation is CASSPRTGGTNTEAFF.

Ten or more counts support this clone. The chain employs TRBV14 and TRBJ2-2, with 8 nucleotides matching TRBD2. With 0 bases clipped from V and 5 bases from J, the junction kept 8 bases outside the gene matches. This CDR3 is built from 17 residues. The germline gives CDR1 SGHDN, CDR2 FVKESK. In DNA, the CDR3 is TGTGCCAGCAGCCAAGAATGGCTAGCGGGCGTAACCGGGGAGCTGTTTTTT. Protein: CASSQEWLAGVTGELFF.